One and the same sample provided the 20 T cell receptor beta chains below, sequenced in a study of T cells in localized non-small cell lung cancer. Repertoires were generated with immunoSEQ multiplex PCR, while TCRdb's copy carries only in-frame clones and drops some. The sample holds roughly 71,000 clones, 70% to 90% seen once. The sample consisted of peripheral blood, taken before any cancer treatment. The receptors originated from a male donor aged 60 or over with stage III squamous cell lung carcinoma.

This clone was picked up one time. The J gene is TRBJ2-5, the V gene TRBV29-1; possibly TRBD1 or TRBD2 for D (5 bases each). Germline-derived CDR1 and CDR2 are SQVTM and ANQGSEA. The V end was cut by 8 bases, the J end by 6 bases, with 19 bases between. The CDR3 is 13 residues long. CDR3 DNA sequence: TGCAGCCTAACGGGGCTGGAAGGACAGACCCAGTACTTC. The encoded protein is CSLTGLEGQTQYF.

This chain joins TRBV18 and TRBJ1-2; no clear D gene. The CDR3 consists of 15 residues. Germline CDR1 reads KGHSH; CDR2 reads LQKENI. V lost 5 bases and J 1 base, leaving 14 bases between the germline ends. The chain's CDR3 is CASSKDGGLNYGYTF. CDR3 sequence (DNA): TGTGCCAGCTCAAAGGACGGAGGACTTAACTATGGCTACACCTTC.

This CDR3 is CASTLGGPGTDTQYF. DNA for the CDR3: TGTGCCAGCACCCTCGGGGGGCCCGGCACAGATACGCAGTATTTT. This sequence joins TRBV28 and TRBJ2-3; D might be TRBD2 (7 bases). The ends were cut back, 7 bases at V and 1 base at J, with 15 bases in the middle. The CDR3 runs 15 residues. Germline CDR1 MDHEN, CDR2 SYDVKM.

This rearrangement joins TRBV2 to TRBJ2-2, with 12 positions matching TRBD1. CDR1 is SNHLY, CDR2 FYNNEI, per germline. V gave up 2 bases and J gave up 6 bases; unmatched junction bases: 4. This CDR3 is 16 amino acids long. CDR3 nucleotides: TGTGCCAGCAGTGAATCGGGGACAGGGGGCTCCGGGGAGCTGTTTTTT. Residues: CASSESGTGGSGELFF.

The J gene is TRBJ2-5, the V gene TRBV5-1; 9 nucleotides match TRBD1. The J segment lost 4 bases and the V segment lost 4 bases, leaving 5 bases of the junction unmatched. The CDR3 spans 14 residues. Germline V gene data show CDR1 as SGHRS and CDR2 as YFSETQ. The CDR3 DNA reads TGCGCCAGCAGCCTGGGACAGGGTAGAGAGACCCAGTACTTC. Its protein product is CASSLGQGRETQYF.

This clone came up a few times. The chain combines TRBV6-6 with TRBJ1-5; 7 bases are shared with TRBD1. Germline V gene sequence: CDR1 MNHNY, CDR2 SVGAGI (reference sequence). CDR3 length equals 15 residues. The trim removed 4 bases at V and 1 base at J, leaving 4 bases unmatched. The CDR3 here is CASSSRDSSNQPQHF. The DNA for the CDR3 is TGTGCCAGCAGTTCCCGGGACAGCAGCAATCAGCCCCAGCATTTT.

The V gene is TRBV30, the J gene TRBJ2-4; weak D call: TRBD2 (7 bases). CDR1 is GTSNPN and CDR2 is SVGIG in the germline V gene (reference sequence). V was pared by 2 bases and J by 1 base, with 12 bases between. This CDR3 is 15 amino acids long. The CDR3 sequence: CAWSLAGAAKNIQYF. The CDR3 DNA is TGTGCCTGGAGTTTGGCGGGGGCGGCCAAAAACATTCAGTACTTC.

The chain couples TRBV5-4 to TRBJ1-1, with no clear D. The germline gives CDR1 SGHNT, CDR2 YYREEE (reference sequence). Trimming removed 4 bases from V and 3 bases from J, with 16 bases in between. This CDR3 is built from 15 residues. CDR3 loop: CASSPGWVGDTEAFF. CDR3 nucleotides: TGTGCCAGCAGCCCAGGTTGGGTTGGGGACACTGAAGCTTTCTTT.

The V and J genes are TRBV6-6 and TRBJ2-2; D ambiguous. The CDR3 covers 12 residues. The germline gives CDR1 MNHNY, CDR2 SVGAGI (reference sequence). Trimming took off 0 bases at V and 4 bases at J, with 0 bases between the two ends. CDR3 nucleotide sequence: TGTGCCAGCAGTTACTCCACCGGGGAGCTGTTTTTT. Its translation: CASSYSTGELFF.

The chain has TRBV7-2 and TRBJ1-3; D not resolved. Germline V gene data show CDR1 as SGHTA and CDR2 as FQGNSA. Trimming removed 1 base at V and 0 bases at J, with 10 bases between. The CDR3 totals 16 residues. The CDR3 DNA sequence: TGTGCCAGCAGCTTAGATCGAAGAGGCTCTGGAAACACCATATATTTT. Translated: CASSLDRRGSGNTIYF.

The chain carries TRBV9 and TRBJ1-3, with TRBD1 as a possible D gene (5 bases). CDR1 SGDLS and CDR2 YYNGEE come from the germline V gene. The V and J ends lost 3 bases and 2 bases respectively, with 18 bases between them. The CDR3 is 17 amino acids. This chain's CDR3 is CASSASPVRGAGNTIYF. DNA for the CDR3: TGTGCCAGCAGCGCCAGTCCGGTTCGGGGGGCTGGAAACACCATATATTTT.

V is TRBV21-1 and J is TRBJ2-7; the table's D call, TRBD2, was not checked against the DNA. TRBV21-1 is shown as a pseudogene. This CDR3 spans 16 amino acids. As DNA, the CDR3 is TGTGCCAGCAACGGGGGGGCGACAGGGTGGACCTACGAGCAGTACGTC. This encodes CASNGGATGWTYEQYV.

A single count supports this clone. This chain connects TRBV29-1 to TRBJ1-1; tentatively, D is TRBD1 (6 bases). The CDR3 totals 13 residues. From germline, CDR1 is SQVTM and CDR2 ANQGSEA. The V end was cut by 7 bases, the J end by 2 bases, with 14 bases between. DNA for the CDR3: TGCAGCGGCGGCAGGGGAGGTAACACTGAAGCTTTCTTT. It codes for CSGGRGGNTEAFF.

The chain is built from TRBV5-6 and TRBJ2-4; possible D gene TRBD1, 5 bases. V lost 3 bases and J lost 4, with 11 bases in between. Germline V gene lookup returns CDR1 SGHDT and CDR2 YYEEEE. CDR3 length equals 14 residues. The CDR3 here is CASSSGAAKNIQYF. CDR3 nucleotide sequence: TGTGCCAGCAGCTCTGGGGCTGCGAAAAACATTCAGTACTTC.

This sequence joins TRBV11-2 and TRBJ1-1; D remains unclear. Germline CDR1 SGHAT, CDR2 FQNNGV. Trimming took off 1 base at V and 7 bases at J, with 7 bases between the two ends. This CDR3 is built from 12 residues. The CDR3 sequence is CASSLVGGEAFF. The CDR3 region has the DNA TGTGCCAGCAGCTTAGTCGGAGGTGAAGCTTTCTTT.

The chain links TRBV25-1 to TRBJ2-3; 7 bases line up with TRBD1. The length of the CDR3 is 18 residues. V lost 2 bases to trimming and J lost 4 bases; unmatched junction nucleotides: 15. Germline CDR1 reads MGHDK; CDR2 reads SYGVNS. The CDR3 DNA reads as TGTGCCAGCAGTGAAACGAAGGGCGAGCACAGGGGAGCAGATACGCAGTATTTT. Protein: CASSETKGEHRGADTQYF.

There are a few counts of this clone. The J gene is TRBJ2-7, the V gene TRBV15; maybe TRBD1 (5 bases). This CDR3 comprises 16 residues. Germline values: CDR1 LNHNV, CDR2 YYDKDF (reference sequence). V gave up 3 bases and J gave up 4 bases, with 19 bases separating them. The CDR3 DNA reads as TGTGCCACCAGCAGTTTTTCGGGCAGGGTGAGGTACGAGCAGTACTTC. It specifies CATSSFSGRVRYEQYF.

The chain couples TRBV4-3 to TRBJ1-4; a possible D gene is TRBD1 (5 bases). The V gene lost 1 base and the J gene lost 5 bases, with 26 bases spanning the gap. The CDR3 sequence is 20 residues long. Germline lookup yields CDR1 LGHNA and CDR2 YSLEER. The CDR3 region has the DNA TGCGCCAGCAGCCAAGTAACCGGGGCCATGACCCCTGCCTTGAATGAAAAACTGTTTTTT. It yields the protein CASSQVTGAMTPALNEKLFF.

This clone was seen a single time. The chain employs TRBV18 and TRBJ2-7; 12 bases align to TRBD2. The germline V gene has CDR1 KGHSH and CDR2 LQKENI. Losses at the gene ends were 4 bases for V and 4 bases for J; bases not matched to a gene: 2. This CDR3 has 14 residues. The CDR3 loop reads CASSHGTSGYEQYV. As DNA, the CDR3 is TGTGCCAGCTCACACGGGACTAGCGGGTACGAGCAGTACGTC.

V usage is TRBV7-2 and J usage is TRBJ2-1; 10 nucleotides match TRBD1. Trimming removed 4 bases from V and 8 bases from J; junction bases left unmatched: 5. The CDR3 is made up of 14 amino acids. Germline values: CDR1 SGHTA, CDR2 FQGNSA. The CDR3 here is CASSWGQGFDEQFF. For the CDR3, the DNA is TGTGCCAGCAGCTGGGGACAGGGGTTTGATGAGCAGTTCTTC. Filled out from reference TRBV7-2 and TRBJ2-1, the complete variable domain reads GAGVSQSPSNKVTEKGKDVELRCDPISGHTALYWYRQSLGQGLEFLIYFQGNSAPDKSGLPSDRFSAERTGGSVSTLTIQRTQQEDSAVYLCASSWGQGFDEQFFGPGTRLTVL.